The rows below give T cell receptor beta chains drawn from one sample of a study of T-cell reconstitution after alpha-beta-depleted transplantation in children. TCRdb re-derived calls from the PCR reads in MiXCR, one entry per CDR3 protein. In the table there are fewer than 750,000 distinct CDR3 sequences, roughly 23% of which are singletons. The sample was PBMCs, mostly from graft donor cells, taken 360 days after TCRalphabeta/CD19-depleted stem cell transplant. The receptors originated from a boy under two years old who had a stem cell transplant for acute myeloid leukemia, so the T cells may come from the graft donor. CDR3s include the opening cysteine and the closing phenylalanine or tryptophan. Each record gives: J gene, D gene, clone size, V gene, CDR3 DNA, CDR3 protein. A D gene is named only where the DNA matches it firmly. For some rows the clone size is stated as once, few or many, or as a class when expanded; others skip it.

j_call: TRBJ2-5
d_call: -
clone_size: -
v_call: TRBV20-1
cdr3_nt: TGCAGTGCTAGAAGGCTACGAGAGACCCAGTACTTC
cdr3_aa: CSARRLRETQYF

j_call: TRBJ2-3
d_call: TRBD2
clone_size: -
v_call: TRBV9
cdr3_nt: TGTGCCAGCGATACTAGCGGGGGGCCGGGAGATACGCAGTATTTT
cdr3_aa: CASDTSGGPGDTQYF

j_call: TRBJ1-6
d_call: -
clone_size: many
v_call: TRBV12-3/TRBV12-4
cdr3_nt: TGTGCCAGCAGTTTAGGACCTTCACCCCTCCACTTT
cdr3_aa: CASSLGPSPLHF

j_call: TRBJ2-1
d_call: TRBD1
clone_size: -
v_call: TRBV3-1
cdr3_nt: TGTGCCAGCAGCATGACAGGGGACTTATACAATGAGCAGTTCTTC
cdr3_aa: CASSMTGDLYNEQFF

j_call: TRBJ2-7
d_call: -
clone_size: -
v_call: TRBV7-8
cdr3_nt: TGTGCCAGCAGGAGCTCCGGGTACGAGCAGTACTTC
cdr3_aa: CASRSSGYEQYF

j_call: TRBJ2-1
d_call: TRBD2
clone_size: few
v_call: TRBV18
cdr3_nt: TGTGCCAGCTCACGTCGGACTAGCGCTGTTCTTTTTGGTGAGCAGTTCTTC
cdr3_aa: CASSRRTSAVLFGEQFF

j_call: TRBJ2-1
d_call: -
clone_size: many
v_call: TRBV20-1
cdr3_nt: TGCAGTGCTAGAGATCCGACTAGATCTATTTACAATGAGCAGTTCTTC
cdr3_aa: CSARDPTRSIYNEQFF

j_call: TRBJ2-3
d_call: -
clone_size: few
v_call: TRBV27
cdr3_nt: TGTGCCAGCAGTTTATTGTCCCTAGATACGCAGTATTTT
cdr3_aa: CASSLLSLDTQYF

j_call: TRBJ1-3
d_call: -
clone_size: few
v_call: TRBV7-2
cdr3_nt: TGTGCCAGCAGCCCATCACTCTCTGGAAACACCATATATTTT
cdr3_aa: CASSPSLSGNTIYF

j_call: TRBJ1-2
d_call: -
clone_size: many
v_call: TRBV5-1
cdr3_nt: TGCGCCAGCACCTACTCGACGGACTATGGCTACACCTTC
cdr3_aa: CASTYSTDYGYTF

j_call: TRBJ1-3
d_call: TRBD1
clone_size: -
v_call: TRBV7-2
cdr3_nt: TGTGCCAGCAGCTTAGGTGGGACAGGGAGCTCTGGAAACACCATATATTTT
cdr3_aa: CASSLGGTGSSGNTIYF

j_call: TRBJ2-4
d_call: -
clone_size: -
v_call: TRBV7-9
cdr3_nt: TGTGCCAGCAGCTTAACCGTCGCAGACCTAGCCAAAAACATTCAGTACTTC
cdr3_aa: CASSLTVADLAKNIQYF

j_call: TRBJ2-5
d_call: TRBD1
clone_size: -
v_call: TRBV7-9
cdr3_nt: TGTGCCAGCAGCTATTGGACAGGGGGTGCAGAGACCCAGTACTTC
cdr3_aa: CASSYWTGGAETQYF

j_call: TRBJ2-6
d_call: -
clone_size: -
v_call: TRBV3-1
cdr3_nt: TGTGCCAGCAGCCCCCTACCCCGTGGCTCTGGGGCCAACGTCCTGACTTTC
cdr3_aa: CASSPLPRGSGANVLTF

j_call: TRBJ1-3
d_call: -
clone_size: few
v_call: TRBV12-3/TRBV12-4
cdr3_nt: TGTGCCAGCAGTTTATTGGCAACCGGAAACACCATATATTTT
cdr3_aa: CASSLLATGNTIYF

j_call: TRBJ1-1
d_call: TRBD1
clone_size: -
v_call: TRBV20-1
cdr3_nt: TGCAGTGCTAGAGCGTATGGGACAGGGGGAGACACTGAAGCTTTCTTT
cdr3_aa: CSARAYGTGGDTEAFF

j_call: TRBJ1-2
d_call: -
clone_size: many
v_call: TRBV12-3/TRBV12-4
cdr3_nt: TGTGCCAGCAGTTCAAGGGGTTCTGTGGGGAGCTATGGCTACACCTTC
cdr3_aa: CASSSRGSVGSYGYTF

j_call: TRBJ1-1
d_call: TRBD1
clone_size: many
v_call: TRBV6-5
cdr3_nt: TGTGCCAGCAGTCGGACAGGGGACACTGAAGCTTTCTTT
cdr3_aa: CASSRTGDTEAFF

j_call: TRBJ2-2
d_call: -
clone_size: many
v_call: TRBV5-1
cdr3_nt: TGCGCCAGCAGCTTCATTGCGGGACTGGCGAACACCGGGGAGCTGTTTTTT
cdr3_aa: CASSFIAGLANTGELFF

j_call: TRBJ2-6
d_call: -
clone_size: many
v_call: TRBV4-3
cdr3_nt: TGCGCCAGCAGTCCACAGGGTTCAGGTGGGGCCAACGTCCTGACTTTC
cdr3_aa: CASSPQGSGGANVLTF

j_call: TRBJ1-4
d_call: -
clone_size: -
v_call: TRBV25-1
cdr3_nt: TGTGCCAGCAGTCCAGGAGAGGATGAAAAACTGTTTTTT
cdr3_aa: CASSPGEDEKLFF

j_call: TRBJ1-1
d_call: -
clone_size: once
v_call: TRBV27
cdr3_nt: TGTGCCAGCAGTTTCGCGGGATCGGATAGGAAGGGAGCTTTCTTT
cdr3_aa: CASSFAGSDRKGAFF

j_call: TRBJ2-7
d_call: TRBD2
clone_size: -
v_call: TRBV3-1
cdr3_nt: TGTGCCAGCAGCAAGACTAGCCGCGAGCAGTACTTC
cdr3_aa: CASSKTSREQYF

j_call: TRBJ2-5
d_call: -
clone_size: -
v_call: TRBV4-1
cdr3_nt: TGCGCCAGCAGCCGAATACTCTCGCGTTACCAAGAGACCCAGTACTTC
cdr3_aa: CASSRILSRYQETQYF

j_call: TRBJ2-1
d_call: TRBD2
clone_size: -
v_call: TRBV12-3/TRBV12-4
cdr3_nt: TGTGCCAGCAGTTTAAGACTAGCGCCTAGTGAGCAGTTCTTC
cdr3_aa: CASSLRLAPSEQFF

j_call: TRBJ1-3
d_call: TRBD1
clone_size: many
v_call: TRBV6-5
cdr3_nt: TGTGCCAGCAGTTACTTCTACGATCAGGGGGCGCCTGGAAACACCATATATTTT
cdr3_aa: CASSYFYDQGAPGNTIYF

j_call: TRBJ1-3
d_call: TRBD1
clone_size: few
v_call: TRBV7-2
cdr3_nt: TGTGCCAGCAGCTTCAGGGGGTCTCCTGGAAACACCATATATTTT
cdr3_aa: CASSFRGSPGNTIYF

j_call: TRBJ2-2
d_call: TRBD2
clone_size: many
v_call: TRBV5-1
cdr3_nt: TGCGCCAGCAGCGCCCTGACTAGCCTCGCCGCCGGGGAGCTGTTTTTT
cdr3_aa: CASSALTSLAAGELFF

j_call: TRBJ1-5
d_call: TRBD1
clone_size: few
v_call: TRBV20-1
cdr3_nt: TGCAGTGCTTATGACAGGGTTCGGCGTCAGCCCCAGCATTTT
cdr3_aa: CSAYDRVRRQPQHF

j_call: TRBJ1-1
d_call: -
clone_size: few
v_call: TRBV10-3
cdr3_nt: TGTGCCATCAGTGAGTTTCACCAGGGCACTGAAGCTTTCTTT
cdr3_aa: CAISEFHQGTEAFF

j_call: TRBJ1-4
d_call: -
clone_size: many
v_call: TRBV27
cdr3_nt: TGTGCCAGCAGTCCCCGGGGGTACGCAACTAATGAAAAACTGTTTTTT
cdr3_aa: CASSPRGYATNEKLFF

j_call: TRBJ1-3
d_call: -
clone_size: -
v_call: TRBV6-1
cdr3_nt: TGTGCCAGCAGTCCCTCCCGGGACTCTGGAAACACCATATATTTT
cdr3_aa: CASSPSRDSGNTIYF

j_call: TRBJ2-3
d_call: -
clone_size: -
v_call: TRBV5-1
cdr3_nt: TGCGCCAGCAGCTTGGGTGCGGGGCCCGATACGCAGTATTTT
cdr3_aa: CASSLGAGPDTQYF

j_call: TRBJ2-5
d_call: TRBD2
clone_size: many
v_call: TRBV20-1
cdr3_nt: TGCAGTGCTAGGTCACTAGCGGAAGAGACCCAGTACTTC
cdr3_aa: CSARSLAEETQYF

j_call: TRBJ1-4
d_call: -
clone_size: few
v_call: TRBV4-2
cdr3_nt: TGTGCCAGCAGCCAAGAAGTGGCAGGGCCTGATGAAAAACTGTTTTTT
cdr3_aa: CASSQEVAGPDEKLFF

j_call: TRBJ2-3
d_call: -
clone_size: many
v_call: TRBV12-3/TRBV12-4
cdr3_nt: TGTGCCAGCAGCCCACGAGGGGCCACGCAGTATTTT
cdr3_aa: CASSPRGATQYF

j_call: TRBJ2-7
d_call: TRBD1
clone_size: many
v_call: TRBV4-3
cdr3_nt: TGCGCCAGCAGCCAAGGGAGGGACAGGGGTAGGTACGAGCAGTACTTC
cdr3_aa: CASSQGRDRGRYEQYF

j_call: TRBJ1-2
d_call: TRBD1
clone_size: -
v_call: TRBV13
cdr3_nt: TGTGCCAGCAGCTCGGGACAGGCTACTGGCTACACCTTC
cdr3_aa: CASSSGQATGYTF

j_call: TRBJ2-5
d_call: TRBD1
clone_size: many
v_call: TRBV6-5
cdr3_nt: TGTGCCAGCAGTTATCCGACAGGGAAGACCCAGTACTTC
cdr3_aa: CASSYPTGKTQYF

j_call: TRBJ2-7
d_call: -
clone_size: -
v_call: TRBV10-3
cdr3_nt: TGTGCCATTGGGACGGTCTCCTACGAGCAGTACTTC
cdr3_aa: CAIGTVSYEQYF

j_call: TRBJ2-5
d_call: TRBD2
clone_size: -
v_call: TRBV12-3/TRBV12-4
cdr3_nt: TGTGCCAGCAGTCCGCCAACTAGCGGGGGGGCTCGAGAGACCCAGTACTTC
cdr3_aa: CASSPPTSGGARETQYF

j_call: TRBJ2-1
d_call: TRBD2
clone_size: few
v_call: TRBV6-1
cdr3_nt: TGTGCCAGCGTCGGGGGAGCGGGGGGGCCAGGTGAGCAGTTCTTC
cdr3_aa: CASVGGAGGPGEQFF

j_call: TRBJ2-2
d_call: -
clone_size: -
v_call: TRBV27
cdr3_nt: TGTGCCAGCAGTTTCAACGTCCCGGGGACCGGGGAGCTGTTTTTT
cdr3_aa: CASSFNVPGTGELFF

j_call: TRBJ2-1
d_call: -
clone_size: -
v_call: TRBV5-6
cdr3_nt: TGTGCCAGCAGCTTGCTTTCAGGGGTCCATGAGCAGTTCTTC
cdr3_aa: CASSLLSGVHEQFF

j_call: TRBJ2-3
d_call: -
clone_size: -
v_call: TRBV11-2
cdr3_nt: TGTGCCAGCAGCTCTATTAGCGAACTAGCAACAGGCACAGATACGCAGTATTTT
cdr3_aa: CASSSISELATGTDTQYF

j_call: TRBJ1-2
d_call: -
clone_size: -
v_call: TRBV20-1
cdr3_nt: TGCAGTGCTAGATTCCCCGGGAGGGTTAACTATGGCTACACCTTC
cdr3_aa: CSARFPGRVNYGYTF

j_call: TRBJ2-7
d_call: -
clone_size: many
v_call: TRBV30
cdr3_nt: TGTGCCTGGAGTGTAGGGGAGAAGTATCAGTACTTC
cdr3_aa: CAWSVGEKYQYF

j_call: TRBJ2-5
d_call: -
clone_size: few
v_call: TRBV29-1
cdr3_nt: TGCAGCGTTGCACTAGCTGGAATGGAGACCCAGTACTTC
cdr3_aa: CSVALAGMETQYF

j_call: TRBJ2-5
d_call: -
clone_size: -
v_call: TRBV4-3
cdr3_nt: TGCGCCAGCAGCCAAGATCGTGGGCAGCAAGAGACCCAGTACTTC
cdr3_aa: CASSQDRGQQETQYF

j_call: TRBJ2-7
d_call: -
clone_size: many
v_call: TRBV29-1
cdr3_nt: TGCAGCGTTGTAGGCTTAGCGGATTACGAGCAGTACTTC
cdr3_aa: CSVVGLADYEQYF

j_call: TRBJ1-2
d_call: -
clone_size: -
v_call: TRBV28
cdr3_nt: TGTGCCACCACTCCGAGAGGGAGCCGGGGCTACACCTTC
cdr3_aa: CATTPRGSRGYTF

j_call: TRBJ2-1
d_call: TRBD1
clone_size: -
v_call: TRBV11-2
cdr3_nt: TGTGCCAGCAGCCTAGTGGCGGACAGGGTATTCAATGAGCAGTTCTTC
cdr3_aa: CASSLVADRVFNEQFF

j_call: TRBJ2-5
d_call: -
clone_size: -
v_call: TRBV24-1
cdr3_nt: TGTGCCACCAGTGACCCCACCTCAGGGCCCCAAGAGACCCAGTACTTC
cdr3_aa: CATSDPTSGPQETQYF

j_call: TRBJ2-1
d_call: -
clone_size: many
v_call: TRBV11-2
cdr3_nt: TGTGCCAGCAGCTTAGAGAGCGGACTATTGGGCAATGAGCAGTTCTTC
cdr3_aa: CASSLESGLLGNEQFF